These T cell receptor beta chains were read from a single sample in a study of vaccination effects on CD4 cells after COVID-19. The antigens of these receptors remain unknown. TCRdb's table, derived via immunoSEQ multiplex PCR, lists solely in-frame clones and lacks some. Of roughly 64,000 clones listed, approximately 78% were seen once; the top ten hold roughly 25%. The starting material was CD4+ T cells from PBMCs cultured without peptide, obtained before COVID-19 vaccination. The receptor source for this set is a human donor who had a prior SARS-CoV-2 infection. Both conserved end residues are part of each CDR3. Each record gives: V gene, J gene, CDR3 protein.

>TRBV28|TRBJ1-1
CASSFWNTEAFF
>TRBV20-1|TRBJ1-4
CSATPLEKLFF
>TRBV5-1|TRBJ2-7
CASSLATAGGYEQYF
>TRBV5-3|TRBJ2-7
CARSPILLSPGQKTDYGQYF
>TRBV5-6|TRBJ1-2
CASSLAGDWGYGYTF
>TRBV9|TRBJ1-1
CASSVGGQNTEAFF
>TRBV4-1|TRBJ2-2
CASSQKITSGRAPGELFF
>TRBV7-2|TRBJ2-1
CASSRPGTSGGSSYNEQFF
>TRBV7-6|TRBJ2-7
CASSLLFSGDLYEQYF
>TRBV5-4|TRBJ2-6
CASSRQFSGANVLTF
>TRBV18|TRBJ2-1
CASTSHNEQFF
>TRBV6-2/TRBV6-3|TRBJ2-3
CASSYGGTTDTQYF
>TRBV3-1/TRBV3-2|TRBJ1-2
CASSPVELTGRGANYGYTF
>TRBV5-8|TRBJ2-6
CASSSIRVTGANVLTF
>TRBV7-3|TRBJ2-1
CASKPDAFSYNEQFF
>TRBV6-2/TRBV6-3|TRBJ1-6
CASNPTGPFNSPLHF
>TRBV2|TRBJ1-4
CASRPGQGNEKLFF
>TRBV3-1/TRBV3-2|TRBJ2-3
CASSQGYGGNTDTQYF
>TRBV2|TRBJ2-7
CAGSRQGPYEQYF
>TRBV7-9|TRBJ2-3
CASRPGTSYHSDTQYF
>TRBV13|TRBJ1-2
CASSLGLYRVGYGYTF
>TRBV4-3|TRBJ2-1
CASSSKGLAGELQFF
>TRBV10-3|TRBJ2-1
CAISESSGDGGQFF
>TRBV24-1|TRBJ2-3
CATSDFTAVSTDTQYF